Listed below are T cell receptor beta chains from one sample, sequenced in a study of shared clonotypes between healthy human individuals. Produced via immunoSEQ multiplex PCR; TCRdb's table is partial and in-frame only. The sample shows about 2.3 million clones, 93% of them seen only once. Input material: naive CD4+ T cells from PBMCs. These receptors were collected from a man between 18 and 35 years old in good health. Some clones in this sample may be carry-over from other donors' samples. The CDR3 runs from the conserved cysteine through the conserved F or W. The order of the fields is clone size, V gene, D gene, J gene, CDR3 protein, CDR3 DNA. D genes are given only for firm matches. The size of a clone is reported for some rows only, either as once, few or many, or as a class for expanded clones.

size: -; V: TRBV28; D: TRBD2; J: TRBJ2-7; CDR3: CASGGRANEQYF; DNA: TGTGCCAGCGGCGGGAGGGCCAACGAGCAGTACTTC
size: few; V: TRBV28; D: -; J: TRBJ1-3; CDR3: CASSLLAQGNYF; DNA: TGTGCCAGCAGTTTGTTGGCGCAGGGTAATTATTTT
size: -; V: TRBV19; D: -; J: TRBJ2-7; CDR3: CASSIDRDGRYEQYF; DNA: TGTGCCAGTAGTATCGATCGGGACGGACGCTACGAGCAGTACTTC
size: -; V: TRBV5-1; D: -; J: TRBJ1-1; CDR3: CASSLDWANTEAFF; DNA: TGCGCCAGCAGCTTGGATTGGGCGAACACTGAAGCTTTCTTT
size: -; V: TRBV7-8; D: -; J: TRBJ2-2; CDR3: CASSTKTGANSNTGELFF; DNA: TGTGCCAGCAGCACAAAGACAGGAGCAAATTCGAACACCGGGGAGCTGTTTTTT
size: -; V: TRBV7-9; D: -; J: TRBJ1-2; CDR3: CASSLEAMGYTF; DNA: TGTGCCAGCAGCTTAGAGGCTATGGGCTACACCTTC
size: -; V: TRBV10-2; D: -; J: TRBJ2-7; CDR3: CASRREIPYEQYF; DNA: TGCGCCAGCAGGAGGGAGATCCCCTACGAGCAGTACTTC
size: -; V: TRBV29-1; D: TRBD2; J: TRBJ2-3; CDR3: CSVPYRLAGLTDTQYF; DNA: TGCAGCGTTCCCTACCGACTAGCGGGATTGACAGATACGCAGTATTTT
size: -; V: TRBV28; D: -; J: TRBJ1-2; CDR3: CASSLGWLGGQTNYGYTF; DNA: TGTGCCAGCAGTTTAGGGTGGCTCGGGGGGCAAACTAACTATGGCTACACCTTC
size: -; V: TRBV7-9; D: TRBD1; J: TRBJ2-7; CDR3: CASSPGDRPTYEQYF; DNA: TGTGCCAGCAGCCCGGGGGACAGGCCCACCTACGAGCAGTACTTC
size: -; V: TRBV11-2; D: -; J: TRBJ2-7; CDR3: CASSSQPIGAEQYF; DNA: TGTGCCAGCAGCTCCCAGCCGATCGGGGCCGAGCAGTACTTC
size: -; V: TRBV13; D: -; J: TRBJ1-3; CDR3: CASSLGPPGGGRFSGNTIYF; DNA: TGTGCCAGCAGCTTAGGACCCCCCGGGGGGGGGCGCTTCTCCGGAAACACCATATATTTT
size: -; V: TRBV19; D: TRBD1; J: TRBJ2-2; CDR3: CASSTPWTGGRTGELFF; DNA: TGTGCCAGTAGTACTCCATGGACAGGGGGCCGGACCGGGGAGCTGTTTTTT
size: -; V: TRBV7-8; D: TRBD2; J: TRBJ2-7; CDR3: CASSSLAGGIAEQYF; DNA: TGTGCCAGCAGCTCCTTAGCGGGAGGAATCGCCGAGCAGTACTTC
size: -; V: TRBV28; D: -; J: TRBJ2-1; CDR3: CASSPNRGPITYNEQFF; DNA: TGTGCCAGCAGCCCAAATCGCGGGCCTATCACCTACAATGAGCAGTTCTTC
size: -; V: TRBV5-1; D: -; J: TRBJ2-1; CDR3: CASSWTHNEQFF; DNA: TGCGCCAGCAGCTGGACACACAATGAGCAGTTCTTC
size: -; V: TRBV27; D: TRBD1; J: TRBJ1-2; CDR3: CASTRTGGHGYTF; DNA: TGTGCCAGCACCCGGACAGGGGGCCATGGCTACACCTTC
size: -; V: TRBV19; D: -; J: TRBJ2-7; CDR3: CASSIGGLSYEQYF; DNA: TGTGCCAGTAGTATTGGGGGCCTCTCCTACGAGCAGTACTTC
size: -; V: TRBV27; D: TRBD2; J: TRBJ2-7; CDR3: CASRRRLAGTYEQYF; DNA: TGTGCCAGCAGGCGAAGACTAGCGGGTACCTACGAGCAGTACTTC
size: -; V: TRBV7-3; D: -; J: TRBJ2-5; CDR3: CASSFGGDETQYF; DNA: TGTGCCAGCAGCTTCGGTGGGGACGAGACCCAGTACTTC
size: -; V: TRBV7-3; D: -; J: TRBJ2-2; CDR3: CASSLRGRAASGELFF; DNA: TGTGCCAGCAGCTTAAGGGGCAGGGCAGCGTCCGGGGAGCTGTTTTTT
size: -; V: TRBV6-5; D: -; J: TRBJ2-1; CDR3: CASSSPGTNEQFF; DNA: TGTGCCAGCAGTTCCCCCGGTACTAATGAGCAGTTCTTC
size: -; V: TRBV18; D: -; J: TRBJ2-4; CDR3: CASSPAGTGGGIQYF; DNA: TGTGCCAGCTCACCAGCCGGGACCGGTGGTGGCATTCAGTACTTC
size: -; V: TRBV13; D: TRBD1; J: TRBJ2-6; CDR3: CASSWDSRSGANVLTF; DNA: TGTGCCAGCAGCTGGGACAGTCGCTCTGGGGCCAACGTCCTGACTTTC
size: -; V: TRBV28; D: TRBD2; J: TRBJ2-1; CDR3: CASSLLAGGGEQFF; DNA: TGTGCCAGCAGTTTACTCGCGGGAGGGGGTGAGCAGTTCTTC
size: -; V: TRBV2; D: TRBD2; J: TRBJ2-1; CDR3: CASSEIGLAGGGSSYNEQFF; DNA: TGTGCCAGCAGTGAAATCGGGCTAGCGGGAGGCGGGAGCTCCTACAATGAGCAGTTCTTC
size: -; V: TRBV10-3; D: -; J: TRBJ1-5; CDR3: CAISEFIGTANQPQHF; DNA: TGTGCCATCAGTGAGTTTATCGGGACGGCAAATCAGCCCCAGCATTTT
size: -; V: TRBV7-2; D: TRBD2; J: TRBJ2-3; CDR3: CASSLATTSGRATDTQYF; DNA: TGTGCCAGCAGCTTAGCCACGACTAGCGGGAGGGCCACAGATACGCAGTATTTT
size: -; V: TRBV5-4; D: TRBD1; J: TRBJ1-1; CDR3: CASSFGTGNTEAFF; DNA: TGTGCCAGCAGCTTTGGGACAGGGAACACTGAAGCTTTCTTT
size: -; V: TRBV7-9; D: -; J: TRBJ2-5; CDR3: CASSPLGTRTETQYF; DNA: TGTGCCAGCAGCCCCTTGGGGACGCGGACGGAGACCCAGTACTTC
size: -; V: TRBV29-1; D: -; J: TRBJ1-1; CDR3: CSVKQVNTEAFF; DNA: TGCAGCGTCAAACAGGTGAACACTGAAGCTTTCTTT
size: -; V: TRBV25-1; D: -; J: TRBJ2-7; CDR3: CASSEYNRDDEQYF; DNA: TGTGCCAGCAGTGAATATAACAGGGATGACGAGCAGTACTTC
size: -; V: TRBV29-1; D: -; J: TRBJ2-5; CDR3: CSVETRRWYQETQYF; DNA: TGCAGCGTTGAAACCCGACGGTGGTACCAAGAGACCCAGTACTTC
size: -; V: TRBV18; D: TRBD1; J: TRBJ2-7; CDR3: CASSPLGQYEQYF; DNA: TGTGCCAGCTCACCGTTGGGACAGTACGAGCAGTACTTC
size: -; V: TRBV10-3; D: TRBD1; J: TRBJ1-3; CDR3: CAISESATGAGNTIYF; DNA: TGTGCCATCAGTGAGTCAGCGACAGGGGCTGGAAACACCATATATTTT
size: -; V: TRBV5-1; D: TRBD2; J: TRBJ2-3; CDR3: CASSFLAGGTDTQYF; DNA: TGCGCCAGCAGCTTCCTAGCGGGAGGCACAGATACGCAGTATTTT
size: -; V: TRBV5-4; D: -; J: TRBJ2-3; CDR3: CASSLRAADTQYF; DNA: TGTGCCAGCAGCTTGCGGGCGGCAGATACGCAGTATTTT
size: -; V: TRBV7-9; D: -; J: TRBJ2-5; CDR3: CASSFLGETQYF; DNA: TGTGCCAGCAGCTTTTTAGGGGAGACCCAGTACTTC
size: -; V: TRBV28; D: -; J: TRBJ1-3; CDR3: CASRPGDIHGNTIYF; DNA: TGTGCCAGCAGGCCAGGGGACATTCATGGAAACACCATATATTTT
size: -; V: TRBV28; D: TRBD2; J: TRBJ2-3; CDR3: CASSLMSGGADTQYF; DNA: TGTGCCAGCAGTTTAATGAGCGGGGGCGCAGATACGCAGTATTTT